This TCR beta chain was sequenced for a study of monozygotic twins with inflammatory bowel disease. TCRdb reprocessed the 5' RACE reads, keeping one entry per CDR3 protein, no DNA. Its table lists about 420,000 distinct CDR3 sequences. Per germline, CDR1 ENHRY and CDR2 SYGVKD. This CDR3 is 14 amino acids long. The chain uses TRBV10-3 and TRBJ1-1. The receptor was isolated from a human donor with ulcerative colitis or Crohn's disease, or a healthy co-twin of an affected twin (not recorded which). Specimen: blood. CDR3 sequence reads: CAISELITSTEAFF.